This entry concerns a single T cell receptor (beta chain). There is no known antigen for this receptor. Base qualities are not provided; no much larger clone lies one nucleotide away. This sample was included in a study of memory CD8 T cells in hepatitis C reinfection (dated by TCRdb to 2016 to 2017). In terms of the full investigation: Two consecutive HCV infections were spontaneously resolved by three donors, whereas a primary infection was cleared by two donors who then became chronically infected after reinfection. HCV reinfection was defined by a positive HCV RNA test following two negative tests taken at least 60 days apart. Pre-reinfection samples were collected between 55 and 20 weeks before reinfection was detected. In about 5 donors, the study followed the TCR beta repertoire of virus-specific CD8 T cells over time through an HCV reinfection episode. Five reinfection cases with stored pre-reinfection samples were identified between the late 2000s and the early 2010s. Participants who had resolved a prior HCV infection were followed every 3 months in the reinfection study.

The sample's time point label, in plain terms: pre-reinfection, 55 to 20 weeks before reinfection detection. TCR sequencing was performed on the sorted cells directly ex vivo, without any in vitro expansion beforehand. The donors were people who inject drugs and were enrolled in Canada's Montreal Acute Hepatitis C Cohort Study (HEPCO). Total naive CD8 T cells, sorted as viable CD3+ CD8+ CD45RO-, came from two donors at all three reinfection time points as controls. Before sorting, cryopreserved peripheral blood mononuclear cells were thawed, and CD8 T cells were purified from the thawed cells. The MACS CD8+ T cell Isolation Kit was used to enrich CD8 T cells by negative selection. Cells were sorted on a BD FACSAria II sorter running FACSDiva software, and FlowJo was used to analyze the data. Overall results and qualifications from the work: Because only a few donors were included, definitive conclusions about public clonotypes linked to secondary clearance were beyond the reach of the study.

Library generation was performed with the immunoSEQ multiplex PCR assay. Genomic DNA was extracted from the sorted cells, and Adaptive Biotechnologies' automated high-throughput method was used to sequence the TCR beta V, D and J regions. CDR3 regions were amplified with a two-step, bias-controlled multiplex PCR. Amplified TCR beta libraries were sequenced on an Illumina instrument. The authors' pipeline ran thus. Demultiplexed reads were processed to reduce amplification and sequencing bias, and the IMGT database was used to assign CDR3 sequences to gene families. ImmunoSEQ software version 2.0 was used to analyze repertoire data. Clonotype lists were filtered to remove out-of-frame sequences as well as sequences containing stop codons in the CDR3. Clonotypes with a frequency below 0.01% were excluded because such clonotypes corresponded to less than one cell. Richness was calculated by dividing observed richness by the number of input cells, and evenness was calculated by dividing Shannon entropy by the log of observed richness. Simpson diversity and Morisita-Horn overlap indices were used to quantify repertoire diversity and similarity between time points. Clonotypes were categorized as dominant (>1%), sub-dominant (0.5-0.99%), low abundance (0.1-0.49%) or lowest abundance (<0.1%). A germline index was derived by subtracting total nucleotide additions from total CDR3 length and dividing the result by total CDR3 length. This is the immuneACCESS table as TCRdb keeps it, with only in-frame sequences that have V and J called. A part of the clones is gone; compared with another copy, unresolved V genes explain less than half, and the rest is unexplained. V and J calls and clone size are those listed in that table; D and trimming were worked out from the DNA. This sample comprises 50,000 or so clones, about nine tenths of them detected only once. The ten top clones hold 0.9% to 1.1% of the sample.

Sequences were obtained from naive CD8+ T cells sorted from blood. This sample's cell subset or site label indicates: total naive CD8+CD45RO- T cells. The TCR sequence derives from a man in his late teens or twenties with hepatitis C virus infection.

At the DNA level, the sequence is TGTGCCAGCAGTGACCTCGCCGGTAGCATCAGTGAGCAGTTCTTC. Translation gives CASSDLAGSISEQFF. This chain is built from TRBV25-1 and TRBJ2-1, with no D gene named confidently. V gives up 3 bases and J gives up 9 bases, and the segment between their germline ends measures 18 bases. Taken from cysteine to phenylalanine, the CDR3 has 15 residues. Only the CDR3 DNA is retained, 45 bases long and in frame from the first base. Via the germline V gene, CDR1 is MGHDK and CDR2 SYGVNS. Extended through the reference TRBV25-1 and TRBJ2-1 proteins, this CDR3 yields the full variable domain: EADIYQTPRYLVIGTGKKITLECSQTMGHDKMYWYQQDPGMELHLIHYSYGVNSTEKGDLSSESTVSRIRTEHFPLTLESARPSHTSQYLCASSDLAGSISEQFFGPGTRLTVL.